The 14 T cell receptor beta chains below were found in one sample sequenced in a study of blood T cell repertoires in COVID-19. Assay used: immunoSEQ multiplex PCR; TCRdb lists only in-frame clones, some missing. The repertoire holds approximately 210,000 clones, with about 83% as singletons. The sample taken for sequencing was peripheral blood. The receptors were sampled from a woman aged 45-60 years with active or convalescent COVID-19.

V and J are TRBV9 and TRBJ1-2; 9 positions match TRBD1. The CDR3 spans 15 residues. Unmatched junction bases numbered 11, after V lost 3 bases and J lost 8 bases. In germline, CDR1 is SGDLS, CDR2 YYNGEE. The CDR3 sequence is CASSDGTGPFGGYTF. CDR3 coding DNA: TGTGCCAGCAGCGACGGGACAGGGCCCTTCGGGGGCTACACCTTC.

This chain connects TRBV28 to TRBJ1-6; TRBD1 matches at 11 bases. This CDR3 contains 16 residues. Germline V CDR1 and CDR2: MDHEN, SYDVKM. V shed 6 bases and J 9 bases; nucleotides not matched to a gene: 10. CDR3 nucleotides: TGTGCCAGCAGATCCGACGGACAGGGGGCCGGTTCACCCCTCCACTTT. It specifies CASRSDGQGAGSPLHF.

V and J are TRBV11-2 and TRBJ2-1; D is undetermined. The V end lost 3 bases, the J end lost 5 bases, and 2 bases lay between the germline ends. Germline CDR1 reads SGHAT; CDR2 reads FQNNGV. The CDR3 runs 11 residues. CDR3 nucleotides: TGTGCCAGCAGCTTTAACAATGAGCAGTTCTTC. Translating it yields CASSFNNEQFF.

The CDR3 DNA follows: TGTGCCAGCAGCCAAAACCGGGACAGTGAAAAACTGTTTTTT. Translating gives CASSQNRDSEKLFF. The chain links TRBV7-9 to TRBJ1-4; 7 positions agree with TRBD1. This CDR3 has 14 residues. Germline lookup yields CDR1 SEHNR and CDR2 FQNEAQ (reference sequence). V was pared by 5 bases and J by 7 bases, with 7 bases of the junction left unmatched.

The J gene is TRBJ1-1, the V gene TRBV7-9, with no clear D. CDR3 size: 12 residues. Looked up from germline, CDR1 is SEHNR and CDR2 is FQNEAQ (reference sequence). Deletions cut 1 base from V and 11 bases from J, with 11 bases between. The DNA for the CDR3 is TGTGCCAGCAGCTTAGACCGACAATTGGCTTTCTTT. This sequence encodes CASSLDRQLAFF.

The chain employs TRBV18 and TRBJ2-3, with TRBD2 matching over 10 bases. This CDR3 has 15 residues. Trimming removed 5 bases from V and 6 bases from J; junction bases left unmatched: 8. The V gene's germline CDR1 is KGHSH and CDR2 LQKENI. The CDR3 DNA is TGTGCCAGCTCATCCCAGCGGGGGGGCTGGGATACGCAGTATTTT. Translated: CASSSQRGGWDTQYF.

This chain joins TRBV11-2 and TRBJ2-1; 8 nucleotides agree with TRBD1. V was pared by 5 bases and J by 9 bases, with 9 bases of the junction left unmatched. Germline lookup yields CDR1 SGHAT and CDR2 FQNNGV. The CDR3 has 14 residues. In DNA, the CDR3 is TGTGCCAGCAGCCTACACCAGACAGGGGTTGAGCAGTTCTTC. Encoded protein: CASSLHQTGVEQFF.

As DNA, the CDR3 is TGTGCCAGCTCACCGGGGCCGCGGGATTTATACGAGCAGTACTTC. Protein: CASSPGPRDLYEQYF. The chain is built from TRBV18 and TRBJ2-7, with D possibly matching TRBD2 (6 bases). This CDR3 comprises 15 residues. Germline loops: CDR1 KGHSH, CDR2 LQKENI. V dropped 3 bases and J dropped 4 bases, with 16 bases sitting between them.

The chain is built from TRBV2 and TRBJ2-1, with D unclear. Germline CDR1 reads SNHLY; CDR2 reads FYNNEI. This CDR3 has 12 amino acids. Deletions cut 8 bases from V and 7 bases from J, with 12 bases between. CDR3 bases: TGTGCCAGCGGGCAACGTAGGAATGAGCAGTTCTTC. This encodes CASGQRRNEQFF.

The chain recombines TRBV12-5 with TRBJ2-1, with TRBD1 identical over 12 bases. CDR3 length: 13 residues. CDR1 LGHNT and CDR2 FRNRAP come from the germline V gene. Trimming took 9 bases from V and 9 from J; bases not matched to a gene: 6. The CDR3 loop is CASRDRGLGEQFF. The DNA of the CDR3 is TGTGCTAGCCGGGACAGGGGGCTTGGTGAGCAGTTCTTC.

This clone was counted a few times. V is TRBV4-1 and J is TRBJ2-1, with D possibly TRBD2 on 5 matching bases. Germline assignment: CDR1 MGHRA and CDR2 YSYEKL. V lost 0 bases and J 7 bases, leaving 22 bases between the germline ends. The CDR3 has 18 amino acids. Written as DNA, the CDR3 is TGCGCCAGCAGCCAAGAAACGCCTTGGTCTAGCTACGGAAATGAGCAGTTCTTC. Translation: CASSQETPWSSYGNEQFF.

The chain links TRBV4-1 to TRBJ2-7; 8 positions match TRBD2. The CDR3 covers 15 residues. CDR1 is MGHRA and CDR2 is YSYEKL in the germline V gene. V gave up 4 bases and J gave up 4 bases; unmatched junction bases: 9. The CDR3 DNA sequence: TGCGCCAGCAGCCTTCGACTAGCGAGTTCTTACGAGCAGTACTTC. The encoded protein is CASSLRLASSYEQYF.

J is TRBJ1-2 and V is TRBV15, with no clear D. Germline loops: CDR1 LNHNV, CDR2 YYDKDF (reference sequence). The ends were cut back, 5 bases at V and 5 bases at J, with 12 bases in the middle. This CDR3 comprises 13 residues. In nucleotides, the CDR3 is TGTGCCACCAGCTTGGAGGGTGGGTATGGCTACACCTTC. Amino acids: CATSLEGGYGYTF.

As concerns this clone: The germline gene is not matched at one end of the junction; a read error may be the cause. The chain links TRBV5-1 to TRBJ1-2; a weak D match, TRBD1 (5 bases). The CDR3 has 13 amino acids. Per the germline V gene, CDR1 is SGHRS and CDR2 is YFSETQ. CDR3 sequence reads: CASTLEGNYGYTF. The CDR3 coding sequence is TGCGCCAGCACCTTGGAGGGGAACTATGGCTACACCTTC. The whole variable domain, filled in from reference TRBV5-1 and TRBJ1-2, reads KAGVTQTPRYLIKTRGQQVTLSCSPISGHRSVSWYQQTPGQGLQFLFEYFSETQRNKGNFPGRFSGRQFSNSRSEMNVSTLELGDSALYLCASTLEGNYGYTFGSGTRLTVV.